Below are 30 T cell receptor beta chains sequenced from a single sample in a study of STAT5B mutations in CD4+ large granular lymphocyte leukemia. The table came from immunoSEQ multiplex PCR; TCRdb's copy has only in-frame clones and leaves some out. Among 30,000 or so clones, over 70% were seen once, and the ten largest hold around 0.98%. Sequencing was carried out using CD4+ T cells from blood buffy coats. The receptor source for this set is a human donor in good health.

The rearrangement uses TRBV19 and TRBJ2-2; D perhaps matches TRBD2 (6 bases). V was shortened by 0 bases and J by 0 bases, with 8 bases between the two germline ends. This CDR3 region has 16 residues. The germline V gene has CDR1 LNHDA and CDR2 SQIVND (reference sequence). The CDR3 sequence is CASSIDSGPNTGELFF. Here the CDR3 DNA reads TGTGCCAGTAGTATAGATAGCGGACCGAACACCGGGGAGCTGTTTTTT.

This clone has only a few counts. The CDR3 DNA reads TGTGCCAGTACCCCCGGGGCAGCCCCGAACACTGAAGCTTTCTTT. As protein: CASTPGAAPNTEAFF. The V and J genes are TRBV19 and TRBJ1-1; tentatively, D is TRBD1 (5 bases). V was clipped by 7 bases and J by 1 base, with 16 bases between them. The germline CDR1 and CDR2 sequences are LNHDA and SQIVND (reference sequence). This CDR3 comprises 15 residues.

This chain connects TRBV14 to TRBJ2-1; D unresolved. Per germline, CDR1 SGHDN and CDR2 FVKESK. The V gene lost 1 base and the J gene lost 9 bases, with 10 bases spanning the gap. CDR3 length: 13 amino acids. CDR3 sequence: CASSQGQPGEQFF. The CDR3, as DNA: TGTGCCAGCAGCCAAGGGCAACCCGGTGAGCAGTTCTTC.

V and J are TRBV30 and TRBJ2-1, with D possibly TRBD1 on 6 matching bases. The CDR3 has 16 residues. V was shortened by 0 bases and J by 9 bases, with 21 bases between the two germline ends. Germline values: CDR1 GTSNPN, CDR2 SVGIG (reference sequence). Written as DNA, the CDR3 is TGTGCCTGGAGTGTACGAGGGCTGGGGGCCAGGGGTGAGCAGTTCTTC. Encoded protein: CAWSVRGLGARGEQFF.

V is TRBV23-1 and J is TRBJ1-6; 10 nucleotides align to TRBD1. TRBV23-1 is treated as an ORF (open reading frame) with a function not yet certain. Unmatched junction bases numbered 13, after V lost 3 bases and J lost 5 bases. The CDR3 has 19 residues. In DNA form, the CDR3 reads TGCGCCAGCAGTCAGTCGGGACAGGGGCTTCCCCGGCATAATTCACCCCTCCACTTT. Amino acid sequence: CASSQSGQGLPRHNSPLHF.

The chain uses TRBV2 and TRBJ2-3, with D possibly called TRBD1 or TRBD2 (6 bases each). The V end was cut by 7 bases, the J end by 1 base, with 21 bases between. Germline V gene lookup returns CDR1 SNHLY and CDR2 FYNNEI. The CDR3 contains 17 residues. The CDR3 reads CASTMRGVGSGTDTQYF. In DNA form, the CDR3 reads TGTGCCAGCACGATGAGGGGGGTGGGTAGTGGCACAGATACGCAGTATTTT.

The chain employs TRBV7-8 and TRBJ2-1, with 12 bases that match TRBD2. Germline CDR1 SGHVS, CDR2 FQNEAQ. The CDR3 consists of 14 residues. The V and J ends lost 8 bases and 7 bases, in that order; junction bases with no gene match: 6. CDR3 in amino acids: CASPGLAGTNEQFF. CDR3 sequence (DNA): TGTGCCAGCCCGGGACTAGCGGGTACGAATGAGCAGTTCTTC.

V is TRBV2 and J is TRBJ2-7; a possible D gene is TRBD1 (5 bases). Germline assignment: CDR1 SNHLY and CDR2 FYNNEI. This CDR3 contains 13 residues. Trimming shortened V by 8 bases and J by 5 bases, and 16 bases separated the two germline ends. The CDR3: CASLGQVLNEQYF. Written as DNA, the CDR3 is TGTGCCAGCCTGGGGCAGGTCCTCAACGAGCAGTACTTC.

The chain combines TRBV6-1 with TRBJ2-3; no clear D. V dropped 1 base and J dropped 6 bases, with 11 bases sitting between them. The CDR3 has 14 residues. Germline V gene lookup returns CDR1 MNHNS and CDR2 SASEGT. The CDR3 sequence is CASSEGKGADTQYF. The DNA for the CDR3 is TGTGCCAGCAGTGAAGGAAAGGGCGCCGATACGCAGTATTTT.

This clone was found once. This chain joins TRBV28 and TRBJ1-1, with 7 bases that match TRBD1. V was clipped by 4 bases and J by 5 bases; unmatched bases: 10. There are 15 residues in the CDR3. In germline, CDR1 is MDHEN, CDR2 SYDVKM. The CDR3: CASSSGWAGGTEAFF. In nucleotides, the CDR3 is TGTGCCAGCAGTTCCGGCTGGGCAGGGGGGACTGAAGCTTTCTTT.

V usage is TRBV5-1 and J usage is TRBJ1-1, with D possibly being TRBD1 (5 bases). This CDR3 has 14 amino acids. Germline CDR1 SGHRS, CDR2 YFSETQ. Trimming took off 4 bases at V and 2 bases at J, with 12 bases between the two ends. The CDR3 protein is CASSQDSGNTEAFF. The CDR3 region has the DNA TGCGCCAGCAGCCAAGACAGTGGCAACACTGAAGCTTTCTTT. Looking up the rest from reference TRBV5-1 and TRBJ1-1 gives the full variable domain: KAGVTQTPRYLIKTRGQQVTLSCSPISGHRSVSWYQQTPGQGLQFLFEYFSETQRNKGNFPGRFSGRQFSNSRSEMNVSTLELGDSALYLCASSQDSGNTEAFFGQGTRLTVV.

The chain combines TRBV5-1 with TRBJ2-3; 10 bases line up with TRBD2. The length of the CDR3 is 16 residues. V shed 2 bases and J 1 base; nucleotides not matched to a gene: 4. From germline, CDR1 is SGHRS and CDR2 YFSETQ. CDR3: CASSFSGTSGTDTQYF. The DNA of the CDR3 is TGCGCCAGCAGCTTTTCCGGGACTAGCGGCACAGATACGCAGTATTTT. The full variable domain, with the rest looked up from reference TRBV5-1 and TRBJ2-3, is KAGVTQTPRYLIKTRGQQVTLSCSPISGHRSVSWYQQTPGQGLQFLFEYFSETQRNKGNFPGRFSGRQFSNSRSEMNVSTLELGDSALYLCASSFSGTSGTDTQYFGPGTRLTVL.

A few counts support this clone. This sequence joins TRBV7-9 and TRBJ1-1; 7 nucleotides match TRBD1. V shed 5 bases and J 0 bases; nucleotides not matched to a gene: 6. The germline CDR1 and CDR2 sequences are SEHNR and FQNEAQ (reference sequence). CDR3 length equals 15 residues. The CDR3 loop reads CASSPKGALNTEAFF. CDR3 bases: TGTGCCAGCAGCCCAAAGGGGGCCCTGAACACTGAAGCTTTCTTT.

V and J are TRBV30 and TRBJ1-4; D unresolved. There are 14 residues in the CDR3. The V gene lost 4 bases and the J gene lost 0 bases, with 9 bases spanning the gap. CDR1 is GTSNPN and CDR2 is SVGIG in the germline V gene (reference sequence). The CDR3: CAWTGTATNEKLFF. The CDR3 DNA reads TGTGCCTGGACAGGCACCGCAACTAATGAAAAACTGTTTTTT.

This clone was observed a handful of times. The chain combines TRBV6-5 with TRBJ2-7, with D possibly matching TRBD2 (6 bases). Germline V lookup: CDR1 MNHEY, CDR2 SVGAGI. Trimming cost V 8 bases and J 4 bases, with 15 bases left between them. The CDR3 loop spans 13 amino acids. The CDR3 spells CASASAGKYEQYF. The DNA of the CDR3 is TGTGCCAGCGCCTCGGCGGGAAAGTACGAGCAGTACTTC.

The V and J genes are TRBV7-2 and TRBJ2-2; D possibly corresponds to TRBD2 (5 bases). CDR1 is SGHTA, CDR2 FQGNSA, per germline. Trimming removed 3 bases from V and 3 bases from J, with 8 bases in between. The CDR3 consists of 14 residues. The CDR3 reads CASSFLAHTGELFF. The CDR3 nucleotides read TGTGCCAGCAGCTTTCTAGCACACACCGGGGAGCTGTTTTTT.

This rearrangement joins TRBV29-1 to TRBJ2-3; no definite D call. Between the trimmed V and J ends, which lost 3 bases and 2 bases, there was a span of 9 bases. Germline-derived CDR1 and CDR2 are SQVTM and ANQGSEA. The CDR3 covers 13 residues. The CDR3: CSVDQRYTDTQYF. CDR3 bases: TGCAGCGTTGACCAGCGCTACACAGATACGCAGTATTTT.

The CDR3 DNA is TGTGCCAGCAGGGAGCACGGGACCGGGGAGCTGTTTTTT. As protein: CASREHGTGELFF. The chain recombines TRBV7-9 with TRBJ2-2, with D unresolved. Trimming shortened V by 6 bases and J by 5 bases, and 10 bases separated the two germline ends. The CDR3 consists of 13 residues. Germline loops: CDR1 SEHNR, CDR2 FQNEAQ (reference sequence).

This chain connects TRBV7-2 to TRBJ1-1; D ambiguous. Germline V CDR1 and CDR2: SGHTA, FQGNSA. The CDR3 length is 16 residues. Trimming took off 1 base at V and 0 bases at J, with 12 bases between the two ends. This CDR3 reads CASSLETAVLNTEAFF. The CDR3 DNA follows: TGTGCCAGCAGCTTAGAAACGGCCGTTCTGAACACTGAAGCTTTCTTT.

J is TRBJ2-2 and V is TRBV6-5, with unresolved D. Trimming stripped 0 bases from V and 4 bases from J, with 12 bases between. CDR1 is MNHEY, CDR2 SVGAGI, per germline. The CDR3 extends over 16 amino acids. CDR3 amino acids: CASSYSRRTATGELFF. In nucleotides, the CDR3 is TGTGCCAGCAGTTACTCGAGGCGCACAGCCACCGGGGAGCTGTTTTTT.

This sequence joins TRBV21-1 and TRBJ2-3; no DNA check was done on the table's D call, TRBD2. TRBV21-1 is labeled a pseudogene. The CDR3 has 15 residues. CDR3 region: CASSKASTRTDTQYF. CDR3 in DNA: TGTGCCAGCAGCAAAGCGTCTACCCGCACAGATACGCAGTATTTT.

The chain links TRBV7-9 to TRBJ2-3, with no clear D. The germline V gene encodes CDR1 SEHNR and CDR2 FQNEAQ (reference sequence). The CDR3 sequence is 16 residues long. V was shortened by 1 base and J by 2 bases, with 13 bases between the two germline ends. The CDR3 loop reads CASSLGAGRNTDTQYF. The CDR3 DNA is TGTGCCAGCAGCTTAGGTGCCGGCAGAAACACAGATACGCAGTATTTT.

The genes are TRBV25-1 and TRBJ1-2; 8 positions agree with TRBD1. Germline CDR1 MGHDK, CDR2 SYGVNS. Trimming removed 4 bases from V and 8 bases from J; junction bases left unmatched: 12. The CDR3 sequence is 15 residues long. The CDR3 DNA reads as TGTGCCAGCAGTGGGGCCCAGGGGGCCGTGGAAGGCTACACCTTC. Protein: CASSGAQGAVEGYTF.

The gene calls are TRBV2 and TRBJ2-7, with a possible D match to TRBD1 (6 bases). Germline lookup yields CDR1 SNHLY and CDR2 FYNNEI. The CDR3 is 14 residues long. Trimming took 6 bases from V and 3 from J, leaving 15 bases between them. CDR3: CASSDGRDNYEQYV. The CDR3, as DNA: TGTGCCAGCAGCGACGGCCGGGACAACTACGAGCAGTACGTC.

The chain uses TRBV5-1 and TRBJ1-6; D is undetermined. V lost 0 bases and J lost 9, with 4 bases in between. The CDR3 loop spans 12 amino acids. Germline CDR1 is SGHRS and CDR2 is YFSETQ. The CDR3 protein is CASSLDVSPLHF. For the CDR3, the DNA is TGCGCCAGCAGCTTGGACGTTTCACCCCTCCACTTT.

The chain is built from TRBV28 and TRBJ1-5; D is possibly TRBD1 (6 bases). This CDR3 has 14 residues. CDR1 MDHEN and CDR2 SYDVKM come from the germline V gene. The V gene lost 3 bases and the J gene lost 9 bases, with 15 bases spanning the gap. DNA of the CDR3: TGTGCCAGCAGTTTCTACAGGGAACACGCGCCCCAGCATTTT. Translated: CASSFYREHAPQHF.

This chain uses TRBV19 with TRBJ1-4, with unresolved D. V lost 9 bases, J lost 3 bases, and 11 bases lay in between. Germline loops: CDR1 LNHDA, CDR2 SQIVND (reference sequence). The CDR3 is 13 residues long. The CDR3 protein is CASQGRANEKLFF. The CDR3 DNA reads as TGTGCCAGCCAAGGGCGGGCTAATGAAAAACTGTTTTTT. Supplemented by reference TRBV19 and TRBJ1-4, the full variable domain reads DGGITQSPKYLFRKEGQNVTLSCEQNLNHDAMYWYRQDPGQGLRLIYYSQIVNDFQKGDIAEGYSVSREKKESFPLTVTSAQKNPTAFYLCASQGRANEKLFFGSGTQLSVL.

The chain joins TRBV5-1 to TRBJ1-2; 7 bases map to TRBD1. The CDR3 is made up of 15 amino acids. The germline gives CDR1 SGHRS, CDR2 YFSETQ. The junction had 6 bases not matched to a gene; V was cut back by 0 bases and J by 4 bases. CDR3 DNA: TGCGCCAGCAGCTTGGTGGAGGGGGCTAGCTATGGCTACACCTTC. Its translation: CASSLVEGASYGYTF. Based on the CDR3 plus reference TRBV5-1 and TRBJ1-2, the full variable domain is KAGVTQTPRYLIKTRGQQVTLSCSPISGHRSVSWYQQTPGQGLQFLFEYFSETQRNKGNFPGRFSGRQFSNSRSEMNVSTLELGDSALYLCASSLVEGASYGYTFGSGTRLTVV.

With regard to this clone: Its ends do not fully match the called genes, so a read error is possible. The rearrangement links TRBV7-7 to TRBJ2-1; D is unclear. The CDR3 spans 13 residues. CDR1 and CDR2 from the germline V gene are SSHAT and FNYEAQ (reference sequence). CDR3 DNA sequence: TGTGCTAGCAGCCGCACCGCGTACAATGAGCAGTTCTTC. This translates into CASSRTAYNEQFF.

The CDR3 DNA reads TGCGCCAGCAGCTCACAGGGGTTCAACACTGAAGCTTTCTTT. Amino acid sequence: CASSSQGFNTEAFF. The V and J genes are TRBV5-1 and TRBJ1-1; 7 positions match TRBD1. The CDR3 has 14 amino acids. V shed 3 bases and J 2 bases; nucleotides not matched to a gene: 4. Germline assignment: CDR1 SGHRS and CDR2 YFSETQ.